Shown below are 18 T cell receptor beta chains from a single sample sequenced in a study of blood T cell repertoires in COVID-19. Repertoires were generated with immunoSEQ multiplex PCR, while TCRdb's copy carries only in-frame clones and drops some. The table includes around 95,000 clones, roughly 80% detected once. Sequencing was done on a sample of peripheral blood. These receptors were taken from an elderly woman with acute or convalescent COVID-19.

The CDR3 region has the DNA TGTGCCAGCAGCGTATCTACCTCGAGACAAGATGAAGCTTTCTTT. Encoded protein: CASSVSTSRQDEAFF. V is TRBV9 and J is TRBJ1-1, with no clear D. CDR3 size: 15 residues. In germline, CDR1 is SGDLS, CDR2 YYNGEE. V gave up 1 base and J gave up 7 bases, with 17 bases separating them.

This clone showed up just once. The DNA for the CDR3 is TGTGCCAGCTCACCACCCGGGGTCCCCGAAAAACTGTTTTTT. Residues: CASSPPGVPEKLFF. The gene calls are TRBV18 and TRBJ1-4; D remains ambiguous. Germline V gene data show CDR1 as KGHSH and CDR2 as LQKENI. V shed 0 bases and J shed 8 bases, with 10 bases lying between them. The CDR3 totals 14 residues.

The chain has TRBV11-1 and TRBJ2-5, with TRBD2 matching 9 bases. V dropped 2 bases and J dropped 2; count of bases not matched to a gene: 6. The CDR3 runs 16 residues. Germline loops: CDR1 SGHAT, CDR2 FQDESV (reference sequence). CDR3 nucleotide sequence: TGTGCCAGCAGCTTATGGGTAGCGGGGGCTCAAGAGACCCAGTACTTC. Translating gives CASSLWVAGAQETQYF.

The J gene is TRBJ1-1, the V gene TRBV6-4; 11 bases fit TRBD1. Unmatched junction bases numbered 6, after V lost 2 bases and J lost 1 base. Germline V gene lookup returns CDR1 MRHNA and CDR2 SNTAGT. This CDR3 has 17 amino acids. The CDR3 sequence is CASSDEDRGLRNTEAFF. The DNA of the CDR3 is TGTGCCAGCAGTGACGAGGACAGGGGGCTCCGGAACACTGAAGCTTTCTTT.

The V gene is TRBV5-1, the J gene TRBJ1-1, with a possible D match to TRBD1 (6 bases). Germline loops: CDR1 SGHRS, CDR2 YFSETQ. The CDR3 totals 15 residues. Trimming removed 2 bases at V and 2 bases at J, with 13 bases between. CDR3 nucleotides: TGCGCCAGCAGCTTCGCTGGGACATCTAACACTGAAGCTTTCTTT. It yields the protein CASSFAGTSNTEAFF.

The J gene is TRBJ1-2, the V gene TRBV4-3; 9 bases fit TRBD1. V trimming: 1 base; J trimming: 0 bases; junction bases outside the gene matches: 6. The germline V gene has CDR1 LGHNA and CDR2 YSLEER. This CDR3 has 17 residues. Written as DNA, the CDR3 is TGCGCCAGCAGCCAAGCCGGGACAGGGCAACCTAACTATGGCTACACCTTC. Amino acid sequence: CASSQAGTGQPNYGYTF.

This clone turned up a few times. The CDR3 DNA is TGCGCCAGCAGCGTTGGGGGACTAGCCCCGAGCGCCGGGGAGCTGTTTTTT. This gives the protein CASSVGGLAPSAGELFF. This chain uses TRBV5-1 with TRBJ2-2, with 9 positions matching TRBD2. Germline V lookup: CDR1 SGHRS, CDR2 YFSETQ. The CDR3 extends over 17 amino acids. The V segment lost 4 bases and the J segment 6 bases; nucleotides outside the gene matches: 13.

The V gene is TRBV19, the J gene TRBJ1-1, with 8 bases that match TRBD1. J gave up 1 base and V 5 bases, and 6 bases lay outside the gene matches. CDR3 size: 15 residues. The germline V gene has CDR1 LNHDA and CDR2 SQIVND (reference sequence). CDR3 DNA sequence: TGTGCCAGTAGTGGTCGACAGGGGCCGAACACTGAAGCTTTCTTT. Its translation: CASSGRQGPNTEAFF.

The chain employs TRBV5-1 and TRBJ2-2; possible D gene TRBD1, 5 bases. The germline V and J ends were trimmed by 2 bases and 3 bases, with 17 bases remaining between them. CDR3 size: 17 residues. Germline V CDR1 and CDR2: SGHRS, YFSETQ. CDR3 protein: CASSLLATGGHTGELFF. Written as DNA, the CDR3 is TGCGCCAGCAGCTTATTAGCCACAGGCGGACACACCGGGGAGCTGTTTTTT.

The chain carries TRBV7-3 and TRBJ2-7; D perhaps matches TRBD1 (5 bases). The CDR3 contains 17 residues. Germline-derived CDR1 and CDR2 are SGHTA and FQGTGA. Trimming removed 5 bases from V and 5 bases from J, with 25 bases in between. CDR3 nucleotide sequence: TGTGCCAGCAGCGGACATCCCCGGAAGGGGCGGCCCCACGAGCAGTACTTC. The encoded protein is CASSGHPRKGRPHEQYF.

The chain links TRBV7-2 to TRBJ2-6; TRBD1 is a possible D gene (6 bases). This CDR3 region has 19 residues. Trimming shortened V by 2 bases and J by 2 bases, and 19 bases separated the two germline ends. Germline-derived CDR1 and CDR2 are SGHTA and FQGNSA. The CDR3 spells CASSLRRPGAWAGANVLTF. CDR3 nucleotides: TGTGCCAGCAGCTTACGGAGACCAGGGGCGTGGGCTGGGGCCAACGTCCTGACTTTC.

This clone has a single count. V usage is TRBV15 and J usage is TRBJ1-5, with unresolved D. Germline CDR1 reads LNHNV; CDR2 reads YYDKDF (reference sequence). The CDR3 runs 15 residues. Between the trimmed V and J ends, which lost 5 bases and 0 bases, there was a span of 11 bases. In nucleotides, the CDR3 is TGTGCCACCAGCTTCAGGTTTGGTAGCAATCAGCCCCAGCATTTT. Translation: CATSFRFGSNQPQHF. The variable domain in full, completed from reference TRBV15 and TRBJ1-5, reads DAMVIQNPRYQVTQFGKPVTLSCSQTLNHNVMYWYQQKSSQAPKLLFHYYDKDFNNEADTPDNFQSRRPNTSFCFLDIRSPGLGDTAMYLCATSFRFGSNQPQHFGDGTRLSIL.

With respect to this clone: This sample also contains other DNA sequences that code for the same CDR3. This chain joins TRBV24-1 and TRBJ1-2, with D perhaps TRBD1 (5 bases). CDR3 length: 13 residues. V shed 4 bases and J shed 2 bases, with 7 bases lying between them. Germline CDR1 KGHDR, CDR2 SFDVKD. CDR3 coding DNA: TGTGCCACCAGTGACAGGGCGAACTATGGCTACACCTTC. Translating it yields CATSDRANYGYTF.

The J gene is TRBJ1-1, the V gene TRBV3-1 (or the pseudogene TRBV3-2), with 10 bases that match TRBD1. V shed 6 bases and J 3 bases; nucleotides not matched to a gene: 10. There are 16 residues in the CDR3. CDR1 is LGHDT and CDR2 is YNNKEL in the germline V gene (reference sequence). The CDR3, as DNA: TGTGCCAGCAGTCCTACGTTTGGGACAGGGGACACTGAAGCTTTCTTT. Its translation: CASSPTFGTGDTEAFF.

The chain has TRBV19 and TRBJ2-3; 10 bases align to TRBD2. This CDR3 has 16 residues. Germline V lookup: CDR1 LNHDA, CDR2 SQIVND (reference sequence). The V segment lost 4 bases and the J segment 2 bases; nucleotides outside the gene matches: 6. The CDR3 nucleotides are TGTGCCAGTAGTAGCCTAGCGGGGGCAACCACAGATACGCAGTATTTT. This sequence encodes CASSSLAGATTDTQYF.

The gene calls are TRBV7-2 and TRBJ2-1; the match to TRBD2 covers 10 bases. There are 15 residues in the CDR3. Germline trimming cut 1 base from V and 5 bases from J; bases unmatched to any gene: 2. From germline, CDR1 is SGHTA and CDR2 FQGNSA. The CDR3 sequence: CASSLVAGGNNEQFF. In DNA, the CDR3 is TGTGCCAGCAGCTTAGTAGCGGGGGGAAACAATGAGCAGTTCTTC.

This clone was picked up a small number of times. The V gene is TRBV12-3 or TRBV12-4, the J gene TRBJ2-1; D ambiguous. The V end lost 5 bases, the J end lost 10 bases, and 9 bases lay between the germline ends. There are 11 residues in the CDR3. Here the CDR3 DNA reads TGTGCCAGCAGTCACACAGCAGAGCAGTTCTTC. Its protein is CASSHTAEQFF.

The chain recombines TRBV3-1 (or the pseudogene TRBV3-2) with TRBJ2-3; TRBD2 aligns across 7 bases. Germline CDR1 reads LGHDT; CDR2 reads YNNKEL (reference sequence). V shed 4 bases and J 2 bases; nucleotides not matched to a gene: 9. This CDR3 comprises 16 residues. The CDR3 nucleotides read TGTGCCAGCAGCCGCACAGGACTAGGTCCCACAGATACGCAGTATTTT. Amino acids: CASSRTGLGPTDTQYF.